These 14 T cell receptor beta chains were all obtained from the same sample, sequenced in a study of shared clonotypes between healthy human individuals. Sequenced by immunoSEQ multiplex PCR; TCRdb stores in-frame clones only, minus some. The sample has around 560,000 clones, roughly 95% seen once. CD45RO-negative, CCR7-selected cells formed the naive CD8 fraction, which excluded terminally differentiated effector memory CD45RA+ cells. The sample consisted of naive CD8+ T cells sorted from blood. Source of these receptors: a woman aged 25 to 39 in good health.

This CDR3 reads CASSESVGFGQPQHF. The CDR3 nucleotides read TGCGCCAGCAGTGAGTCGGTAGGATTCGGGCAGCCCCAGCATTTT. This chain uses TRBV10-2 with TRBJ1-5; the D is unclear. Germline CDR1 WSHSY, CDR2 SAAADI. This CDR3 has 15 amino acids. The ends were cut back, 0 bases at V and 7 bases at J, with 13 bases in the middle.

The J gene is TRBJ2-7, the V gene TRBV6-5, with D possibly TRBD2 on 5 matching bases. CDR3 length equals 14 residues. CDR1 is MNHEY and CDR2 is SVGAGI in the germline V gene. Trimming took 0 bases from V and 7 from J, leaving 13 bases between them. CDR3 nucleotide sequence: TGTGCCAGCAGTTACTCCGAGGGTCTCGGGGAGCAGTACTTC. Protein: CASSYSEGLGEQYF.

This sequence joins TRBV5-6 and TRBJ2-5; D not resolved. Germline V gives CDR1 SGHDT, CDR2 YYEEEE. Trimming removed 4 bases at V and 5 bases at J, with 12 bases between. The CDR3 extends over 13 amino acids. CDR3 in DNA: TGTGCCAGCAGCCCCCTATCGGTTGAGACCCAGTACTTC. It is translated as CASSPLSVETQYF.

The rearrangement uses TRBV27 and TRBJ2-1; 8 bases agree with TRBD2. The V and J ends lost 5 bases and 2 bases, in that order; junction bases with no gene match: 8. Germline lookup yields CDR1 MNHEY and CDR2 SMNVEV (reference sequence). This CDR3 region has 16 residues. The CDR3 DNA reads as TGTGCCAGCAGTACTGCCCTAGCGGGTACCTACAATGAGCAGTTCTTC. It yields the protein CASSTALAGTYNEQFF.

The chain is built from TRBV7-8 and TRBJ1-4; TRBD1 matches at 8 bases. The J segment lost 8 bases and the V segment lost 5 bases, leaving 10 bases of the junction unmatched. The CDR3 has 15 residues. Germline V gives CDR1 SGHVS, CDR2 FQNEAQ. The CDR3 region has the DNA TGTGCCAGCAGCCTTGTCAGGGGGCACCGAGAAAAACTGTTTTTT. Protein sequence: CASSLVRGHREKLFF.

A note on this clone: The sample carries other DNA sequences with the same CDR3. The rearrangement uses TRBV19 and TRBJ2-7; TRBD2 matches at 12 bases. The V segment lost 3 bases and the J segment 6 bases; nucleotides outside the gene matches: 0. CDR1 and CDR2 (germline): LNHDA, SQIVND (reference sequence). The CDR3 spans 13 residues. The CDR3 is CASSMGLAGEQYF. Here the CDR3 DNA reads TGTGCCAGTAGTATGGGACTAGCGGGCGAGCAGTACTTC.

The chain is built from TRBV11-2 and TRBJ1-1, with TRBD1 as a possible D gene (6 bases). This CDR3 spans 15 amino acids. Germline lookup yields CDR1 SGHAT and CDR2 FQNNGV. V gave up 1 base and J gave up 0 bases, with 9 bases separating them. In nucleotides, the CDR3 is TGTGCCAGCAGCTTAGTTGCAGGGGTGAACACTGAAGCTTTCTTT. Encoded protein: CASSLVAGVNTEAFF. The whole variable domain, filled in from reference TRBV11-2 and TRBJ1-1, reads EAGVAQSPRYKIIEKRQSVAFWCNPISGHATLYWYQQILGQGPKLLIQFQNNGVVDDSQLPKDRFSAERLKGVDSTLKIQPAKLEDSAVYLCASSLVAGVNTEAFFGQGTRLTVV.

V and J are TRBV10-2 and TRBJ1-5; D is unresolved. The V gene's germline CDR1 is WSHSY and CDR2 SAAADI. V was pared by 3 bases and J by 7 bases, with 7 bases between. CDR3 size: 12 residues. The CDR3 sequence: CASSEVRQPQHF. DNA for the CDR3: TGCGCCAGCAGTGAAGTACGACAGCCCCAGCATTTT.

The V call is TRBV7-9, the J call TRBJ2-1; 11 positions match TRBD2. The junction had 10 bases not matched to a gene; V was cut back by 5 bases and J by 4 bases. Germline values: CDR1 SEHNR, CDR2 FQNEAQ (reference sequence). The CDR3 covers 17 residues. The CDR3 DNA sequence: TGTGCCAGCAGCGGACGGACTAGCGGGTCGCCATACAATGAGCAGTTCTTC. It is translated as CASSGRTSGSPYNEQFF.

V gene TRBV19 combines with J gene TRBJ1-1; D not resolved. The CDR3 length is 12 residues. The V gene's germline CDR1 is LNHDA and CDR2 SQIVND (reference sequence). Trimming shortened V by 7 bases and J by 5 bases, and 11 bases separated the two germline ends. CDR3 DNA: TGTGCCAGTAATGACCTTCGGACTGAAGCTTTCTTT. Protein: CASNDLRTEAFF.

The chain is built from TRBV5-4 and TRBJ1-1, with no clear D. Trimming pared 4 bases from V and 4 bases from J, leaving 8 bases between. Germline loops: CDR1 SGHNT, CDR2 YYREEE (reference sequence). CDR3 length: 12 amino acids. In DNA form, the CDR3 reads TGTGCCAGCAGCCTGTTGGGCACTGAAGCTTTCTTT. It yields the protein CASSLLGTEAFF.

The chain carries TRBV6-1 and TRBJ2-7; 11 bases agree with TRBD1. Germline V lookup: CDR1 MNHNS, CDR2 SASEGT. The J segment lost 2 bases and the V segment lost 3 bases, leaving 3 bases of the junction unmatched. CDR3 length equals 15 residues. The CDR3 loop reads CASSEGQGGTYEQYF. CDR3 DNA: TGTGCCAGCAGTGAGGGACAGGGGGGTACCTACGAGCAGTACTTC.

This rearrangement joins TRBV20-1 to TRBJ1-1; D not certain. V was pared by 5 bases and J by 7 bases, with 8 bases between. The CDR3 covers 10 residues. The germline V gene encodes CDR1 DFQATT and CDR2 SNEGSKA (reference sequence). The CDR3 DNA reads as TGCAGTGCTTTGGACGGTGAAGCTTTCTTT. Its translation is CSALDGEAFF.

The chain carries TRBV13 and TRBJ2-7; 8 bases agree with TRBD1. The ends lost 2 bases at V and 1 base at J; junction bases unmatched: 7. The germline V gene encodes CDR1 PRHDT and CDR2 FYEKMQ (reference sequence). The CDR3 runs to 16 residues. CDR3 nucleotide sequence: TGTGCCAGCAGCTTAAGCTCGACAGGGGAATCCTACGAGCAGTACTTC. It encodes CASSLSSTGESYEQYF.